These 29 T cell receptor beta chains came from one sample sequenced in a study. Via MiXCR, TCRdb re-called the 5' RACE reads, giving one row per CDR3 protein. The sample lists tens of thousands of distinct CDR3 sequences, under 40% occurring once. The sequenced sample consisted of tumor-infiltrating naive CD4+ T cells sorted from the breast tumor. Noted subset: naive CD4+ T cells, CD4+CD45RA+CD25-. The receptors stem from a female donor with breast cancer.

This clonotype is medium-sized. The chain carries TRBV20-1 and TRBJ2-7, with D perhaps given as TRBD1 or TRBD2 (5 bases each). Germline V gene data show CDR1 as DFQATT and CDR2 as SNEGSKA (reference sequence). Trimming removed 3 bases at V and 6 bases at J, with 21 bases between. The CDR3 loop spans 15 amino acids. CDR3 nucleotides: TGCAGTGCTAGCTCCCTTGGGGGTTTAGTCTCCGAGCAGTACTTC. This encodes CSASSLGGLVSEQYF.

The chain combines TRBV4-1 with TRBJ1-5; unclear D gene. CDR3 size: 16 residues. Germline lookup yields CDR1 MGHRA and CDR2 YSYEKL. V lost 0 bases to trimming and J lost 2 bases, with 11 bases between them. This CDR3 is CASSQDEQTGNQPQHF. DNA for the CDR3: TGCGCCAGCAGCCAAGATGAACAGACTGGCAATCAGCCCCAGCATTTT.

V usage is TRBV7-8 and J usage is TRBJ1-1; D not resolved. Trimming shortened V by 1 base and J by 0 bases, and 6 bases separated the two germline ends. The CDR3 covers 14 residues. Germline-derived CDR1 and CDR2 are SGHVS and FQNEAQ. Here the CDR3 DNA reads TGTGCCAGCAGCTTAGTAGGACTGAACACTGAAGCTTTCTTT. Protein product: CASSLVGLNTEAFF.

Comment on this clonotype: This may come from a read error, since a much larger clone is one base off. This sequence joins TRBV20-1 and TRBJ2-7; 8 bases match TRBD1. Germline lookup yields CDR1 DFQATT and CDR2 SNEGSKA (reference sequence). This CDR3 comprises 14 residues. Here the CDR3 reads CRAAGQGLLYEQYF. The CDR3 DNA reads as TGCAGAGCGGCTGGACAGGGACTTCTCTACGAGCAGTACTTC.

This clonotype was seen many times. The chain couples TRBV6-1 to TRBJ2-3; possible D gene TRBD1, 5 bases. V was cut by 1 base and J by 5 bases, with 7 bases left in between. Germline V gives CDR1 MNHNS, CDR2 SASEGT. This CDR3 spans 13 amino acids. In nucleotides, the CDR3 is TGTGCCAGCAGTGAAGAGCAGGGAGATACGCAGTATTTT. This translates into CASSEEQGDTQYF.

This chain joins TRBV6-1 and TRBJ2-3; no clear D. Per the germline V gene, CDR1 is MNHNS and CDR2 is SASEGT. The V gene lost 2 bases and the J gene lost 7 bases, with 10 bases spanning the gap. The CDR3 contains 13 residues. In nucleotides, the CDR3 is TGTGCCAGCAGTGAAAGAGTGGAACATACGCAGTATTTT. This gives the protein CASSERVEHTQYF.

There are a few counts of this clonotype. The chain employs TRBV6-5 and TRBJ1-1; maybe TRBD1 (5 bases). The CDR3 totals 14 residues. V was shortened by 8 bases and J by 1 base, with 14 bases between the two germline ends. Germline-derived CDR1 and CDR2 are MNHEY and SVGAGI. DNA of the CDR3: TGTGCCAGCGGGCCTGGGGGGGAGAACACTGAAGCTTTCTTT. Its translation is CASGPGGENTEAFF.

V gene TRBV20-1 combines with J gene TRBJ2-7, with TRBD1 identical over 7 bases. Trimming took 6 bases from V and 4 from J; bases not matched to a gene: 6. The CDR3 spans 12 residues. Germline assignment: CDR1 DFQATT and CDR2 SNEGSKA (reference sequence). In DNA, the CDR3 is TGCAGTGCACCGGGACAGACTTACGAGCAGTACTTC. Its protein is CSAPGQTYEQYF.

This clonotype was counted a few times. The chain joins TRBV6-6 to TRBJ2-7, with D perhaps matching TRBD2 (5 bases). The CDR3 sequence is 14 residues long. Germline V CDR1 and CDR2: MNHNY, SVGAGI (reference sequence). V dropped 2 bases and J dropped 2 bases, with 10 bases sitting between them. This chain's CDR3 is CASSYGLATYEQYF. CDR3 DNA: TGTGCCAGCAGTTACGGGCTAGCTACCTACGAGCAGTACTTC.

A few counts support this clonotype. CDR3 region: CASSLDRGRNEQYF. CDR3 in DNA: TGCGCCAGCAGCCTGGACAGGGGCCGGAACGAGCAGTACTTC. The chain employs TRBV5-1 and TRBJ2-7; 9 bases fit TRBD1. The CDR3 runs 14 residues. Germline-derived CDR1 and CDR2 are SGHRS and YFSETQ. The ends lost 4 bases at V and 5 bases at J; junction bases unmatched: 7.

The V and J genes are TRBV6-5 and TRBJ2-1; D ambiguous. The germline CDR1 and CDR2 sequences are MNHEY and SVGAGI. The CDR3 consists of 11 residues. With 5 bases removed from V and 13 bases from J, the gap between germline ends came to 12 bases. Here the CDR3 reads CASSAGAKQFF. The CDR3 nucleotides read TGTGCCAGCAGTGCCGGCGCTAAACAGTTCTTC.

This clonotype was seen ten or more times. The V call is TRBV6-5, the J call TRBJ2-7; the D call may be TRBD1 or TRBD2 (6 bases each). Trimming left V 2 bases short and J 0 bases short, with 8 bases between. Germline loops: CDR1 MNHEY, CDR2 SVGAGI. The CDR3 totals 14 residues. In DNA form, the CDR3 reads TGTGCCAGCAGTTACCGGGGGCTCTCCTACGAGCAGTACTTC. Its translation is CASSYRGLSYEQYF.

In its sample, this clonotype was seen many times. This chain uses TRBV5-1 with TRBJ2-1; D remains ambiguous. The CDR3 is 18 residues long. CDR1 is SGHRS and CDR2 is YFSETQ in the germline V gene. V shed 0 bases and J shed 0 bases, with 16 bases lying between them. For the CDR3, the DNA is TGCGCCAGCAGCTTGGCTTATTCTTCAGTGAGCTCCTACAATGAGCAGTTCTTC. Protein: CASSLAYSSVSSYNEQFF.

This clonotype was detected only a few times. The chain couples TRBV7-9 to TRBJ2-1; no clear D. The CDR3 covers 13 residues. V was cut by 1 base and J by 10 bases, with 11 bases left in between. Germline-derived CDR1 and CDR2 are SEHNR and FQNEAQ (reference sequence). The CDR3 spells CASSLEPWEEQFF. In DNA, the CDR3 is TGTGCCAGCAGCTTAGAGCCTTGGGAAGAGCAGTTCTTC.

This clonotype was detected once. At one of its ends the junction is not consistent with the germline gene, which may arise from a read error. V gene TRBV5-1 combines with J gene TRBJ1-6; possible D gene TRBD1, 6 bases. The CDR3 sequence is 15 residues long. The germline V gene has CDR1 SGHRS and CDR2 YFSETQ. CDR3 loop: CASSFGGWYNSPLHF. CDR3 nucleotides: TGCGCCAGCAGCTTTGGGGGCTGGTATAACTCACCCCTCCACTTT.

The chain carries TRBV6-6 and TRBJ2-4; D is possibly TRBD2 (6 bases). The V end was cut by 4 bases, the J end by 8 bases, with 12 bases between. The CDR3 is made up of 13 amino acids. Germline CDR1 and CDR2: MNHNY and SVGAGI (reference sequence). The CDR3 reads CASSLQGGYIQYF. The CDR3 DNA follows: TGTGCCAGCAGTTTGCAGGGAGGTTACATTCAGTACTTC.

The chain combines TRBV6-6 with TRBJ2-1; 7 bases are a match to TRBD1. This CDR3 has 15 residues. The germline CDR1 and CDR2 sequences are MNHNY and SVGAGI (reference sequence). V shed 6 bases and J 6 bases; nucleotides not matched to a gene: 11. CDR3 nucleotide sequence: TGTGCCAGCAGACCAAGGGGGCGGTATACCAATGAGCAGTTCTTC. It encodes CASRPRGRYTNEQFF.

This clonotype was recorded a few times. The rearrangement uses TRBV6-1 and TRBJ1-5; 8 nucleotides agree with TRBD1. Trimming removed 2 bases from V and 1 base from J; junction bases left unmatched: 10. The CDR3 runs 18 residues. The V gene's germline CDR1 is MNHNS and CDR2 SASEGT. The CDR3 spells CASSEPRQGRRSNQPQHF. Here the CDR3 DNA reads TGTGCCAGCAGTGAACCTCGACAGGGGCGGCGGAGCAATCAGCCCCAGCATTTT.

Concerning this clonotype itself: One base away lies a much larger clone, so this may be a sequencing read error. This rearrangement joins TRBV2 to TRBJ1-5; D ambiguous. Per germline, CDR1 SNHLY and CDR2 FYNNEI. The germline V and J ends were trimmed by 7 bases and 4 bases, with 14 bases remaining between them. The CDR3 totals 14 residues. CDR3 nucleotide sequence: TGTGCCAGCATGCAGGTGGCTTTTAATCAGCCCCAGCATTTT. This translates into CASMQVAFNQPQHF.

This clonotype turned up a few times. The V gene is TRBV2, the J gene TRBJ2-1; no reliable D call. Trimming pared 3 bases from V and 4 bases from J, leaving 4 bases between. Per the germline V gene, CDR1 is SNHLY and CDR2 is FYNNEI. This CDR3 region has 12 residues. The CDR3 loop is CASSEFYNEQFF. The CDR3 DNA reads TGTGCCAGCAGTGAGTTTTACAATGAGCAGTTCTTC.

The gene calls are TRBV7-3 and TRBJ2-1; D not certain. Germline V lookup: CDR1 SGHTA, CDR2 FQGTGA. V was shortened by 5 bases and J by 3 bases, with 11 bases between the two germline ends. This CDR3 is built from 14 residues. The CDR3 is CASSQDQNYNEQFF. The CDR3 DNA follows: TGTGCCAGCAGCCAGGACCAGAACTACAATGAGCAGTTCTTC. Full variable domain (rest looked up from reference TRBV7-3 and TRBJ2-1): GAGVSQTPSNKVTEKGKYVELRCDPISGHTALYWYRQSLGQGPEFLIYFQGTGAADDSGLPNDRFFAVRPEGSVSTLKIQRTERGDSAVYLCASSQDQNYNEQFFGPGTRLTVL.

Points on this clonotype: A much larger clone differs by one base, so this may be a read error. This sequence joins TRBV12-3 or TRBV12-4 and TRBJ1-3, with a weak D call TRBD1 (5 bases). V lost 3 bases and J lost 0, with 12 bases in between. CDR3 size: 16 residues. The CDR3 region has the DNA TGTGCCAGCAGTTTTGCAGGGCGGAACTCTGGAAACACCATATATTTT. It yields the protein CASSFAGRNSGNTIYF.

This clonotype is medium-sized in the sample. This chain links TRBV15 with TRBJ1-5, with D unresolved. Trimming pared 0 bases from V and 4 bases from J, leaving 10 bases between. In germline, CDR1 is LNHNV, CDR2 YYDKDF (reference sequence). The CDR3 contains 15 residues. In nucleotides, the CDR3 is TGTGCCACCAGCAGAGATCAAACAGAAAATCAGCCCCAGCATTTT. Translation gives CATSRDQTENQPQHF.

There are a few counts of this clonotype. The rearrangement links TRBV6-5 to TRBJ2-2; TRBD2 agrees at 7 bases. The germline CDR1 and CDR2 sequences are MNHEY and SVGAGI. The V gene end was trimmed by 0 bases and the J gene end by 6 bases; junction bases not matched to a gene: 10. The CDR3 extends over 17 amino acids. CDR3 region: CASSYSIGLSGSGELFF. CDR3 DNA sequence: TGTGCCAGCAGTTACTCGATCGGTCTTAGCGGGTCCGGGGAGCTGTTTTTT.

This clonotype was picked up many times. The chain links TRBV11-2 to TRBJ2-1; 9 bases agree with TRBD2. This CDR3 region has 17 residues. Trimming cost V 1 base and J 2 bases; bases outside gene matches: 6. Looked up from germline, CDR1 is SGHAT and CDR2 is FQNNGV. The CDR3 DNA reads TGTGCCAGCAGCTTAGGGACCTTAGCGGGAGCCTACAATGAGCAGTTCTTC. This gives the protein CASSLGTLAGAYNEQFF.

With respect to this clonotype: This is likely a read error, given that the CDR3 carries no conserved phenylalanine or tryptophan at its end. The J gene is TRBJ1-2, the V gene TRBV5-1, with D possibly matching TRBD1 (6 bases). This CDR3 region has 14 residues. The germline V gene has CDR1 SGHRS and CDR2 YFSETQ. CDR3 DNA: TGCACCAGCAGCTTGGACGGGGGCTCCTATGGCTACACCCTC. Translating gives CTSSLDGGSYGYTL.

This clonotype was recorded a few times. The genes are TRBV11-2 and TRBJ2-1; tentatively, D is TRBD2 (6 bases). Germline V gene data show CDR1 as SGHAT and CDR2 as FQNNGV. V was pared by 1 base and J by 1 base, with 11 bases between. CDR3 length equals 16 residues. CDR3 bases: TGTGCCAGCAGCTTAGCGCCAAGCGGGTCCTACAATGAGCAGTTCTTC. Its protein product is CASSLAPSGSYNEQFF.

This chain joins TRBV12-3 or TRBV12-4 and TRBJ2-1; TRBD2 matches at 7 bases. CDR3 length: 13 residues. With V trimmed by 6 bases and J by 4 bases, 3 bases remained unmatched. CDR3: CASSWGLYNEQFF. For the CDR3, the DNA is TGTGCCAGCAGCTGGGGACTATACAATGAGCAGTTCTTC.

This clonotype has a count of ten or more. J is TRBJ2-1 and V is TRBV12-3 or TRBV12-4; TRBD2 agrees at 10 bases. The V segment lost 2 bases and the J segment 5 bases; nucleotides outside the gene matches: 9. This CDR3 is built from 17 residues. The CDR3 DNA sequence: TGTGCCAGCAGTTTATCGGTCTCGGGACTAGCGAACAATGAGCAGTTCTTC. Protein: CASSLSVSGLANNEQFF.